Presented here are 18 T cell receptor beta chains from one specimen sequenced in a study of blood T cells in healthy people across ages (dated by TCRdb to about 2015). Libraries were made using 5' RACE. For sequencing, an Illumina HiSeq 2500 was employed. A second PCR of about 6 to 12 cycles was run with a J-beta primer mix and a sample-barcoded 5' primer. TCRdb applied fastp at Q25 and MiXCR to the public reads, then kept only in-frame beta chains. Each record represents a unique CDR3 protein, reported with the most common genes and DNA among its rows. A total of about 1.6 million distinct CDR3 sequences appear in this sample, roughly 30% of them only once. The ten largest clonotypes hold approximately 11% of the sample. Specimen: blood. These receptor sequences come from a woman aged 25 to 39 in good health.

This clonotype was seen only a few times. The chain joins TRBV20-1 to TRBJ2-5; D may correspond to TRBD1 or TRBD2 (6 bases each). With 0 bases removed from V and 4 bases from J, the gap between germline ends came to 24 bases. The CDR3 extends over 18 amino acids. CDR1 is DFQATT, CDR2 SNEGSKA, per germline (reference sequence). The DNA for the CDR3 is TGCAGTGCTAGAGATAGGAGGGGGGCCCAGGGAAGGGGAGAGACCCAGTACTTC. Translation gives CSARDRRGAQGRGETQYF.

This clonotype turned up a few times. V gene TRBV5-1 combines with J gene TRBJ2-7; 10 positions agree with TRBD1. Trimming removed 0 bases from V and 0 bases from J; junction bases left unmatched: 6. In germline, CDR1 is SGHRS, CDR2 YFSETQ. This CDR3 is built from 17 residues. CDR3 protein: CASSLAGQGRLSYEQYF. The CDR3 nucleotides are TGCGCCAGCAGCTTGGCGGGACAGGGGCGACTCTCCTACGAGCAGTACTTC.

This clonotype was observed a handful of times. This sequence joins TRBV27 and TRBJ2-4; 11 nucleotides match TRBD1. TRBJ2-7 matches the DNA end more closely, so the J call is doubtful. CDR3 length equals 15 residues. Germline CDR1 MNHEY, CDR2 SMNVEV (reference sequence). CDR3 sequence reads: CASSPGTGGWNEQYF. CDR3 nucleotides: TGTGCCAGCAGTCCGGGGACAGGGGGTTGGAACGAGCAGTACTTC.

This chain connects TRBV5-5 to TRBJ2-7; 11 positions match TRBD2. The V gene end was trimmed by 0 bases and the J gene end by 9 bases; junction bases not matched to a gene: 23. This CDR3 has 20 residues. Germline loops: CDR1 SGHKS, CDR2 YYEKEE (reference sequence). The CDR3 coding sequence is TGTGCCAGCAGCTTGGTCGGCGGCCTCGCCGAACTAGCGGGAGTAATAGTGCAGTACTTC. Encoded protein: CASSLVGGLAELAGVIVQYF.

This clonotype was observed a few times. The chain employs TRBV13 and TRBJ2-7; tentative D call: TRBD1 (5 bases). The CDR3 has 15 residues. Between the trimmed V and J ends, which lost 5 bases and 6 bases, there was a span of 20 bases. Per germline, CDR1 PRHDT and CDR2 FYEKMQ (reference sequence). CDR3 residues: CASSKHDSMVGEQYF. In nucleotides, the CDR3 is TGTGCCAGCAGCAAACATGACAGTATGGTTGGCGAGCAGTACTTC.

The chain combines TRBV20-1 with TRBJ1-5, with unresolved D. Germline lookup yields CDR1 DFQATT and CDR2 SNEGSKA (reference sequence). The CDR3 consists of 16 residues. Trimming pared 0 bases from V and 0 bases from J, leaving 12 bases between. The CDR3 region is CSARDGRPYSNQPQHF. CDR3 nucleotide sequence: TGCAGTGCTAGAGACGGACGGCCCTATAGCAATCAGCCCCAGCATTTT.

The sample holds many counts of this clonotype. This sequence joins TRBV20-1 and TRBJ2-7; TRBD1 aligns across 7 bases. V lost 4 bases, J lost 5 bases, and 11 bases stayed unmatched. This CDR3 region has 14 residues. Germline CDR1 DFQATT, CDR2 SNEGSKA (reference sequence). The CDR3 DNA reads TGCAGTGCTATCACCGGGACAGACTCACACGAGCAGTACTTC. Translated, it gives CSAITGTDSHEQYF.

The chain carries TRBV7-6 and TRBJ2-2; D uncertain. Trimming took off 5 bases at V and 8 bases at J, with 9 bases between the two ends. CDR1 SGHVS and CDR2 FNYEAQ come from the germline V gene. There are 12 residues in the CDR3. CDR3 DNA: TGTGCCAGCAGCGCACCCCGGGGGGAGCTGTTTTTT. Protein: CASSAPRGELFF.

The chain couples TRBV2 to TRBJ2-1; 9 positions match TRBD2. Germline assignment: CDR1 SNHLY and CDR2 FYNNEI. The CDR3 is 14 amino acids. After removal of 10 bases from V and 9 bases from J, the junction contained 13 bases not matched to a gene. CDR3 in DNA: TGTGCCACTCCCCCCGGTAGCGGGAGAGGTGAGCAGTTCTTC. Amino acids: CATPPGSGRGEQFF. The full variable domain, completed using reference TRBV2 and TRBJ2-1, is EPEVTQTPSHQVTQMGQEVILRCVPISNHLYFYWYRQILGQKVEFLVSFYNNEISEKSEIFDDQFSVERPDGSNFTLKIRSTKLEDSAMYFCATPPGSGRGEQFFGPGTRLTVL.

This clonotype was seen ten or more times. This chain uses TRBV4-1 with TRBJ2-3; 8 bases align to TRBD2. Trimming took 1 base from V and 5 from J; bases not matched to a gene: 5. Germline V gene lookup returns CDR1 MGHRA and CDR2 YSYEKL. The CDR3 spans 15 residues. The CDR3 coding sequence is TGCGCCAGCAGCCAAGCTCCCAGCGGGGGAGATACGCAGTATTTT. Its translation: CASSQAPSGGDTQYF.

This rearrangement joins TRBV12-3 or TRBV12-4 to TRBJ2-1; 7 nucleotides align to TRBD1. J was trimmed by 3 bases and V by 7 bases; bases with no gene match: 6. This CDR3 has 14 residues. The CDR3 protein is CASNKGQFYNEQFF. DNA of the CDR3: TGTGCCAGCAACAAGGGACAGTTCTACAATGAGCAGTTCTTC.

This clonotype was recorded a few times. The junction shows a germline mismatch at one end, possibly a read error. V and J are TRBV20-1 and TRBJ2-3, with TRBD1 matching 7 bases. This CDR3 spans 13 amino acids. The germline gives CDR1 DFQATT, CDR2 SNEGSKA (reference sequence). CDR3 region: CCADGQGADTQYF. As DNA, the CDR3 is TGCTGTGCCGACGGGCAGGGGGCAGATACGCAGTATTTT.

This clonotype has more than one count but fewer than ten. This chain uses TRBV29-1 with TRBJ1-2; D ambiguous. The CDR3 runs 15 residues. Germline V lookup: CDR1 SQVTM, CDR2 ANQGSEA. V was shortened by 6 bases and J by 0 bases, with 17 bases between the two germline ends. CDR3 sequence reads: CSVDNFYLTNYGYTF. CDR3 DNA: TGCAGCGTAGATAATTTCTACCTCACTAACTATGGCTACACCTTC. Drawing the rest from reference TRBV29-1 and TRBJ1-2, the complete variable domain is SAVISQKPSRDICQRGTSLTIQCQVDSQVTMMFWYRQQPGQSLTLIATANQGSEATYESGFVIDKFPISRPNLTFSTLTVSNMSPEDSSIYLCSVDNFYLTNYGYTFGSGTRLTVV.

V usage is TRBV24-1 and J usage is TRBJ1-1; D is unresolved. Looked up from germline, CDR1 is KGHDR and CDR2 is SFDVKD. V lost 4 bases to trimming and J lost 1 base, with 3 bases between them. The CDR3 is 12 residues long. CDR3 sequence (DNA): TGTGCCACCAGTGACCCGAACACTGAAGCTTTCTTT. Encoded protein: CATSDPNTEAFF.

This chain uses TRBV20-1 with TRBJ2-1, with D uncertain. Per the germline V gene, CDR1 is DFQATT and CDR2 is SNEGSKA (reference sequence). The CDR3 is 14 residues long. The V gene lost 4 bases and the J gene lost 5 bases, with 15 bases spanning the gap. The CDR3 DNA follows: TGCAGTGCTAAGAGGATAACTGACCACAATGAGCAGTTCTTC. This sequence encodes CSAKRITDHNEQFF.

CDR3 sequence reads: CASSGSTGRTNEKLFF. In DNA form, the CDR3 reads TGTGCCAGCAGCGGATCCACAGGGAGGACTAATGAAAAACTGTTTTTT. The chain has TRBV9 and TRBJ1-4; perhaps TRBD1 as D (6 bases). The germline V and J ends were trimmed by 3 bases and 2 bases, with 14 bases remaining between them. Germline assignment: CDR1 SGDLS and CDR2 YYNGEE. The CDR3 has 16 amino acids.

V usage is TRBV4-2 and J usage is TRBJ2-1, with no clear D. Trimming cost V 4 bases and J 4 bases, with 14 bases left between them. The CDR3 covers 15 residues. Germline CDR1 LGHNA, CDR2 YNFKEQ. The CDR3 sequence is CASSRGSSKYNEQFF. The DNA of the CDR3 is TGTGCCAGCAGCCGCGGATCTAGTAAATACAATGAGCAGTTCTTC.

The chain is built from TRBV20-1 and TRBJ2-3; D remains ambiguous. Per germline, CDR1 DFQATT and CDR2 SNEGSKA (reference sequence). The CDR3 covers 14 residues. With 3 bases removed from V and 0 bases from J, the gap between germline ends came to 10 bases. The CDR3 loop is CSARRTESTDTQYF. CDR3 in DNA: TGCAGTGCTAGGAGGACCGAAAGCACAGATACGCAGTATTTT.